This record concerns one T cell receptor (beta chain) sequence. Its cognate antigen has yet to be identified. From each donor, an approximately 2.3 ml peripheral blood sample was drawn into PAXgene tubes and stored at -80 degrees C. Total RNA was isolated from whole blood with the PAXgene blood miRNA kit on an automated QIAcube, without T cell sorting. Peripheral blood from monozygotic twin pairs who were concordant or discordant for inflammatory bowel disease underwent deep TCRalpha and TCRbeta repertoire profiling using unique molecular barcoding. Smoking habits were recorded for all twin pairs, with individuals classified as current, former or never smokers. The data are from a study of monozygotic twins with inflammatory bowel disease (dated by TCRdb to the late 2010s). A note on the overall study: The complete study included about 28 monozygotic twin pairs: 19 IBD-discordant Danish pairs and nine German pairs, of which four were IBD-concordant and five were IBD-discordant. Within discordant pairs, disease-associated traits were sought mainly by comparing IBD patients with their genetically identical healthy co-twins. Each individual had, on average, about 151 000 unique TCRalpha sequences and 181 000 unique TCRbeta sequences available for analysis. Overall study results and their limits: Differing immunosuppressive treatments among patients may have added background noise and inter-individual variability to the repertoires. No single strong signal or clonotype linked to IBD turned up in the results, so the idea that one exists was not supported. Concordant and discordant twins showed no difference in repertoire similarity, possibly because of limited statistical power. Measured by the inverse Simpson index, TCRbeta repertoire diversity was lower in IBD patients than in their healthy co-twins. Compared with healthy twins, IBD patients had fewer clonotypes in common with other individuals, a difference most pronounced in patients showing signs of disease activity. The analysis was unable to tell apart different T cell subtypes.

The method behind the library was 5' RACE. The input for every TCR library was roughly 3.5 ug of total RNA. For each sample, cDNA synthesis was carried out in eight separate reactions using SMARTScribe reverse transcriptase. During cDNA synthesis, template switching introduced unique molecular identifiers that contained a 6-nucleotide sample barcode. TCRalpha and TCRbeta cDNA was amplified in two nested PCRs of approximately 16 and 10 cycles, and bead purification was carried out after each PCR. Before amplification, the cDNA was treated with uracil DNA-glycosylase and purified using the QIAquick PCR purification kit. In the second PCR, Illumina TruSeq-compatible adapters and sample-specific barcodes were added. Library quality and concentration were checked on TapeStation and Qubit, and libraries were pooled at about 5 ng each. Pooled libraries were sequenced on an Illumina HiSeq2500 single-index Rapid Run with 2 x 100 bp reads and custom sequencing primers. Turning to the authors' computational methods: UMI-based consensus assembly with MiGEC version 1.2.6 was used to correct PCR and sequencing errors. V(D)J alignment, clonotype assembly and CDR3 extraction were performed with MiXCR version 2.1.1. To normalise gene usage, clonotype sharing and MAIT/NKT TCR abundance, the top 1000, 10 000 and 20 000 clonotypes in each sample were analysed. After downsampling to 27 000 UMIs, diversity was calculated as the inverse Simpson index using the vegan R package. Paired Mann-Whitney U tests on discordant twin pairs were used, with Benjamini-Hochberg multiple-testing correction. One entry per CDR3 protein sequence results from the TCRdb reprocessing of the reads, with DNA left out. These V and J calls are TCRdb output, not the study's own analysis. This sample's table has entries for 140,000 to 150,000 distinct CDR3 sequences. More than 0.95% of the sample belongs to the ten largest clones.

CDR1 SGHRS and CDR2 YFSETQ are derived from the germline V gene. The CDR3 contains 15 residues, cysteine and phenylalanine counted. DNA for this receptor is not on file. The sample comprised blood. Here the chain combines TRBV5-1 and TRBJ1-6. The source is a human donor with ulcerative colitis or Crohn's disease, or a healthy co-twin of an affected twin (not recorded which). The CDR3 sequence is CASSLGSGNNSPLHF. Here the CDR3 is joined to the reference TRBV5-1 and TRBJ1-6 genes, and the full variable domain is: KAGVTQTPRYLIKTRGQQVTLSCSPISGHRSVSWYQQTPGQGLQFLFEYFSETQRNKGNFPGRFSGRQFSNSRSEMNVSTLELGDSALYLCASSLGSGNNSPLHFGNGTRLTVT.